Each of the 8 T cell receptor beta chains below was sequenced from the same sample in a study of monozygotic twins with inflammatory bowel disease. Reprocessing the 5' RACE reads, TCRdb reports a single entry for every CDR3 protein and omits DNA. With about 380,000 distinct CDR3 sequences in the sample, the ten largest clones hold just over 2.5%. The sample comprised blood. The receptors stem from a human donor with ulcerative colitis or Crohn's disease, or a healthy co-twin of an affected twin (not recorded which).

The V call is TRBV7-2, the J call TRBJ2-1. The CDR3 extends over 15 amino acids. The germline V gene encodes CDR1 SGHTA and CDR2 FQGNSA. The CDR3 loop is CASSSGPAVYNEQFF.

This rearrangement joins TRBV6-6 to TRBJ1-1; TCRdb proposes TRBD1, but this gene call is untestable without DNA. CDR1 and CDR2 from the germline V gene are MNHNY and SVGAGI (reference sequence). This CDR3 region has 14 residues. The CDR3 region is CASSSGQGGTEAFF.

The genes are TRBV7-2 and TRBJ2-3; TCRdb lists TRBD2, though no DNA is available to test this call. Germline CDR1 is SGHTA and CDR2 is FQGNSA. CDR3 length: 16 amino acids. The chain's CDR3 is CASSFTGTSGEYTQYF.

The V gene is TRBV28, the J gene TRBJ1-1; TCRdb calls TRBD1, which cannot be checked without DNA. The CDR3 sequence is 13 residues long. CDR1 and CDR2 from the germline V gene are MDHEN and SYDVKM. CDR3 sequence: CASSFPRGTEAFF.

The CDR3 is CASTAGANVLTF. V gene TRBV25-1 combines with J gene TRBJ2-6. This CDR3 spans 12 amino acids. Per the germline V gene, CDR1 is MGHDK and CDR2 is SYGVNS.

This chain links TRBV6-1 with TRBJ2-7; TCRdb selects TRBD1, and the lack of DNA leaves this call unchecked. Germline V gene lookup returns CDR1 MNHNS and CDR2 SASEGT. The CDR3 spans 13 residues. CDR3 residues: CATGQMPRGEQYF.

The chain is built from TRBV12-3 or TRBV12-4 and TRBJ2-3; as DNA is missing, the TRBD2 call by TCRdb cannot be tested. This CDR3 is built from 15 residues. This CDR3 reads CASTPTSGTTDTQYF.

This chain joins TRBV20-1 and TRBJ2-2; TCRdb gives TRBD1 as the D gene, but with no DNA this cannot be confirmed. This CDR3 comprises 14 residues. Germline-derived CDR1 and CDR2 are DFQATT and SNEGSKA (reference sequence). CDR3 protein: CSATGHLNTEELFF.